This record concerns one T cell receptor (beta chain) sequence. Its matching antigen is unknown. This record comes from a study of cytomegalovirus exposure and HLA in healthy donors. Study findings and constraints: The authors judged a highly shared variant cluster likely a sequencing artifact. Later analysis demonstrated an association between a missense DCLRE1C variant and TCR beta V- and J-gene trimming. Prior analysis indicated that the majority of TCR beta V segments exhibited productivity approximately 87% or approximately 30% of the time.

Primers for the PCR totalled 60 Vbeta and 13 Jbeta. The method was immunoSEQ multiplex PCR; TCRdb's version includes in-frame clones alone and lacks a portion of them. The sample consists of 150,000 to 160,000 clones, 82% of them appearing once. Germline V lookup: CDR1 SGHRS, CDR2 YFSETQ. The germline V and J ends were trimmed by 0 bases and 3 bases, with 10 bases remaining between them. The CDR3 loop spans 14 amino acids. This receptor was obtained from a woman aged 45 to 65 in good health and CMV-seropositive. Sequenced material: PBMCs. The chain couples TRBV5-1 to TRBJ2-7; no clear D. The CDR3 region is CASSLVSRNYEQYF. The DNA for the CDR3 is TGCGCCAGCAGCTTGGTTTCTAGAAACTACGAGCAGTACTTC. The full variable domain, in which reference TRBV5-1 and TRBJ2-7 provide the parts outside the CDR3, is KAGVTQTPRYLIKTRGQQVTLSCSPISGHRSVSWYQQTPGQGLQFLFEYFSETQRNKGNFPGRFSGRQFSNSRSEMNVSTLELGDSALYLCASSLVSRNYEQYFGPGTRLTVT.